A single count supports the clone carrying this T cell receptor (beta chain). Its specificity is not known. CDR3 regions of TCR beta were amplified from RNA transcripts. A first-round RT-PCR used HTBI primers, followed by a second-round multiplex PCR. Each CDR3 protein gets one entry after TCRdb re-called the multiplex PCR reads with MiXCR. The sample consists of some 250,000 distinct CDR3 sequences, about 47% of them appearing once. This sample is drawn from a study of Graves' ophthalmopathy and Graves' hyperthyroidism. General observations from the study: Most expanded clonotypes in thyroid above 0.001 frequency also showed up in blood.

The germline gives CDR1 GTSNPN, CDR2 SVGIG (reference sequence). V gave up 5 bases and J gave up 8 bases, with 15 bases separating them. The CDR3 has 12 residues. Among the exclusions were patients with other autoimmune diseases, uncontrolled infections, pregnancy or lactation. The diagnosis combined clinical symptoms, thyroxine, TRAb, thyroid ultrasound and orbital computed tomography scans. As the starting material, approximately 10 ml of fresh peripheral blood yielded the PBMCs. Specimen: peripheral blood. The J gene is TRBJ1-2, the V gene TRBV30; a possible D gene is TRBD1 (5 bases). This receptor was taken from an adult man with Graves' ophthalmopathy. The CDR3: CAWESAAGGYTF. CDR3 coding DNA: TGTGCCTGGGAAAGTGCAGCAGGGGGCTACACCTTC.